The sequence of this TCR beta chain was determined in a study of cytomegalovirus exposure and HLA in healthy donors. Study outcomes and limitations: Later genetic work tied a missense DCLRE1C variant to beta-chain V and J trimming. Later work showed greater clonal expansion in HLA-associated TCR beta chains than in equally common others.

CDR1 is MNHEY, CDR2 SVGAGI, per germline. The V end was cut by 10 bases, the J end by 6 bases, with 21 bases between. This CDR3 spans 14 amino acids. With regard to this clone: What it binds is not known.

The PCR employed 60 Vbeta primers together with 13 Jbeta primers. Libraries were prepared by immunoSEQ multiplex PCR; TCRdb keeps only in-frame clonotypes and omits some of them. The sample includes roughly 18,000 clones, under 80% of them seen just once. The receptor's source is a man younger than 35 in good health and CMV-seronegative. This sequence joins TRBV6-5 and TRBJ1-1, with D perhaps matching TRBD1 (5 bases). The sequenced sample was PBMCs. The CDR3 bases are TGTGCCACCGCGCCGATGAGGGAGGGACCTGAAGCTTTCTTT. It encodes CATAPMREGPEAFF.